The 14 T cell receptor beta chains reported below all come from one sample, sequenced in a study of neurological immune-mediated disorders (dated by TCRdb to 2018 to 2020). The library was prepared using 5' RACE. Sequencing took place on an Illumina HiSeq 2500. The public reads were reanalyzed by TCRdb: fastp trimming at Q25, MiXCR alignment, in-frame beta chains only. Identical CDR3 protein sequences are pooled into one entry, listed with their most common genes and DNA. In all, the sample holds 75,000 to 95,000 distinct CDR3 sequences, and 15% to 20% of those were seen once. Clones ranked in the top ten supply 15% to 17% of the sample. Source material: PBMCs. All receptors come from a middle-aged woman in good health.

This clonotype turned up a few times. The rearrangement joins TRBV5-4 to TRBJ1-2; D not certain. Germline CDR1 is SGHNT and CDR2 is YYREEE (reference sequence). Trimming took off 0 bases at V and 4 bases at J, with 10 bases between the two ends. The CDR3 sequence is 14 residues long. The DNA for the CDR3 is TGTGCCAGCAGCTTGGGACTGGACCGCTATGGCTACACCTTC. Its translation is CASSLGLDRYGYTF.

At least ten counts were recorded for this clonotype. The chain recombines TRBV5-1 with TRBJ2-3, with D hard to call. V was pared by 0 bases and J by 4 bases, with 6 bases between. Germline CDR1 is SGHRS and CDR2 is YFSETQ. The CDR3 sequence is 13 residues long. CDR3 sequence reads: CASSLGLADTQYF. The CDR3 nucleotides are TGCGCCAGCAGCTTGGGGCTAGCAGATACGCAGTATTTT. Using reference TRBV5-1 and TRBJ2-3 for the parts outside the CDR3, the full variable domain is KAGVTQTPRYLIKTRGQQVTLSCSPISGHRSVSWYQQTPGQGLQFLFEYFSETQRNKGNFPGRFSGRQFSNSRSEMNVSTLELGDSALYLCASSLGLADTQYFGPGTRLTVL.

This clonotype has just one count. The chain recombines TRBV5-1 with TRBJ1-2; D perhaps matches TRBD1 (5 bases). CDR1 and CDR2 (germline): SGHRS, YFSETQ. The CDR3 is 13 amino acids. V lost 0 bases and J lost 9, with 12 bases in between. DNA of the CDR3: TGCGCCAGCAGCTTGGAGGGGTGTTCTAGCTACACCTTC. Translated: CASSLEGCSSYTF.

This clonotype came up many times. The chain has TRBV6-2 or TRBV6-3 and TRBJ2-7, with unresolved D. CDR1 is MNHEY, CDR2 SVGEGT, per germline. The CDR3 is 10 amino acids. Trimming took off 7 bases at V and 5 bases at J, with 6 bases between the two ends. The CDR3 nucleotides are TGTGCCAGCACCCCCCACGAGCAGTACGTC. Residues: CASTPHEQYV.

This clonotype was observed many times. The chain has TRBV20-1 and TRBJ2-1, with 12 bases matching TRBD2. V shed 2 bases and J 7 bases; nucleotides not matched to a gene: 6. This CDR3 spans 15 amino acids. Germline V gives CDR1 DFQATT, CDR2 SNEGSKA (reference sequence). The CDR3 nucleotides are TGCAGTGCTAGACTCGGACTAGCGGGGCGAAATGAGCAGTTCTTC. Translated, it gives CSARLGLAGRNEQFF.

The chain couples TRBV20-1 to TRBJ2-3; 8 nucleotides agree with TRBD1. The DNA end is a closer match to TRBJ2-7, so the J assignment may be wrong. The germline V gene encodes CDR1 DFQATT and CDR2 SNEGSKA (reference sequence). This CDR3 has 13 residues. Here the CDR3 DNA reads TGCAGTGTCAGGGGACAGGTTGCCGACGAGCAGTACTTC. This translates into CSVRGQVADEQYF.

This clonotype came up a few times. The chain has TRBV12-3 or TRBV12-4 and TRBJ1-5; TRBD1 is a possible D gene (6 bases). V was shortened by 5 bases and J by 3 bases, with 11 bases between the two germline ends. There are 14 residues in the CDR3. The CDR3 coding sequence is TGTGCCAGCAGTCCACAGGGAGACAATCAGCCCCAGCATTTT. This encodes CASSPQGDNQPQHF.

There are many counts of this clonotype. The J gene is TRBJ2-1, the V gene TRBV6-5; 10 bases match TRBD1. Germline CDR1 MNHEY, CDR2 SVGAGI. This CDR3 region has 16 residues. V was clipped by 4 bases and J by 3 bases; unmatched bases: 6. The CDR3 sequence is CASSFGQGGYYNEQFF. Here the CDR3 DNA reads TGTGCCAGCAGTTTCGGACAGGGGGGTTACTACAATGAGCAGTTCTTC.

The chain recombines TRBV2 with TRBJ2-3, with 8 bases matching TRBD1. CDR3 length: 14 residues. The V and J ends lost 7 bases and 6 bases, in that order; junction bases with no gene match: 9. CDR1 and CDR2 (germline): SNHLY, FYNNEI. The CDR3 DNA reads as TGTGCCAGCACCGAGGGACAGGCGGCGGATACGCAGTATTTT. It translates to CASTEGQAADTQYF.

This clonotype showed up many times. The J gene is TRBJ2-2, the V gene TRBV5-6, with D possibly matching TRBD2 (5 bases). CDR3 length: 16 amino acids. Germline-derived CDR1 and CDR2 are SGHDT and YYEEEE. Deletions cut 4 bases from V and 0 bases from J, with 13 bases between. The CDR3 loop reads CASSLTGRPNTGELFF. In DNA, the CDR3 is TGTGCCAGCAGCCTCACGGGAAGGCCGAACACCGGGGAGCTGTTTTTT.

This clonotype was picked up many times. This rearrangement joins TRBV4-3 to TRBJ2-1; no clear D gene. Trimming took 1 base from V and 2 from J, leaving 9 bases between them. Germline lookup yields CDR1 LGHNA and CDR2 YSLEER. The CDR3 spans 15 residues. As DNA, the CDR3 is TGCGCCAGCAGCCAAGCTCCCCAGGCCTACAATGAGCAGTTCTTC. This sequence encodes CASSQAPQAYNEQFF.

This clonotype came up many times. The rearrangement uses TRBV2 and TRBJ2-6; 8 bases match TRBD1. The CDR3 has 17 residues. V lost 8 bases to trimming and J lost 4 bases; unmatched junction nucleotides: 13. Germline CDR1 reads SNHLY; CDR2 reads FYNNEI. The CDR3 coding sequence is TGTGCCAGCCGGACAGGGCCCTTTCCAAGGGGGGCCAACGTCCTGACTTTC. It is translated as CASRTGPFPRGANVLTF.

At least ten counts were recorded for this clonotype. This chain links TRBV20-1 with TRBJ1-4; the match to TRBD1 covers 7 bases. Unmatched junction bases numbered 8, after V lost 5 bases and J lost 8 bases. Germline values: CDR1 DFQATT, CDR2 SNEGSKA (reference sequence). CDR3 length: 13 residues. CDR3 DNA: TGCAGTGCTCCGGACAGGCGAGGGGAAAAACTGTTTTTT. This sequence encodes CSAPDRRGEKLFF.

This clonotype was counted many times. The rearrangement links TRBV7-2 to TRBJ2-7; D might be TRBD1 or TRBD2, each matching 6 bases. Trimming removed 2 bases at V and 6 bases at J, with 17 bases between. Germline-derived CDR1 and CDR2 are SGHTA and FQGNSA. The CDR3 is made up of 15 amino acids. The CDR3, as DNA: TGTGCCAGCAGCTTATTACCCGGGGGCAGGGGCGAGCAGTACTTC. Translating it yields CASSLLPGGRGEQYF.